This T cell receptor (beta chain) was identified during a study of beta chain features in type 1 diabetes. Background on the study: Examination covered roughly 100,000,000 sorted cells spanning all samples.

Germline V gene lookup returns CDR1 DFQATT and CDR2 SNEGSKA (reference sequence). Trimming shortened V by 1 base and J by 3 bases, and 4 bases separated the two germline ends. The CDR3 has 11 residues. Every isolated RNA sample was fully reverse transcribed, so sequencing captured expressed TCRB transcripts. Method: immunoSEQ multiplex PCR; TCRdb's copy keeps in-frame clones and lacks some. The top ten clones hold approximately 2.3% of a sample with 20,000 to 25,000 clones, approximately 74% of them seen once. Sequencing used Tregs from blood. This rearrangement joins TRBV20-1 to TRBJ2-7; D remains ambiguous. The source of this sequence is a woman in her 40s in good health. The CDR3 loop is CSARGYYEQYF. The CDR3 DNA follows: TGCAGTGCTAGAGGTTACTACGAGCAGTACTTC.